Detailed here is one T cell receptor (beta chain). These data belong to a study of cytomegalovirus exposure and HLA in healthy donors. In the PCR, 60 Vbeta and 13 Jbeta primers were used. TCRdb keeps only in-frame clones here, not all; method: immunoSEQ multiplex PCR. Altogether around 150,000 clones are present, almost 80% being singletons, with the ten largest covering over 12%. Sequenced material: PBMCs. The receptor was isolated from a middle-aged man in good health and CMV-seropositive.

The CDR3 region has the DNA TGCGCCAGCAAGGCGAGGGTGAACGGGGCTAATGAAAAACTGTTTTTT. The encoded protein is CASKARVNGANEKLFF. The genes are TRBV4-1 and TRBJ1-4; D remains unclear. The CDR3 runs to 16 residues. From germline, CDR1 is MGHRA and CDR2 YSYEKL. V gave up 7 bases and J gave up 3 bases, with 18 bases separating them.